This T cell receptor beta chain was recovered during a study of control samples from healthy donors and cancer patients. This clone was counted a single time. Assay used: immunoSEQ multiplex PCR; TCRdb lists only in-frame clones, some missing. This sample yields over 70,000 clones, of which around 90% are seen a single time; approximately 7.6% belongs to the top ten. The CDR3 is made up of 15 amino acids. Per the germline V gene, CDR1 is SGDLS and CDR2 is YYNGEE. Trimming at V came to 2 bases and at J to 4 bases, leaving 8 bases not matched to a gene. The specimen was blood. This sequence originates from a woman aged 55-70 years in good health. V usage is TRBV9 and J usage is TRBJ1-2; 7 bases line up with TRBD1. The CDR3 DNA reads as TGTGCCAGCAGCGTTCTGGGACAGCAACGCTATGGCTACACCTTC. Its protein product is CASSVLGQQRYGYTF.